This entry lists 30 T cell receptor beta chains sequenced from one sample in a study of T cell responses to AZD1222 COVID-19 vaccine. Measured with immunoSEQ multiplex PCR; TCRdb has only the in-frame clones, and not every one. The table records 150,000 to 190,000 clones, about nine tenths of them present only once. Sequenced material: peripheral blood, taken after recovery from COVID-19. The receptors come from an adult who had recovered from COVID-19.

The V and J genes are TRBV27 and TRBJ2-1, with 8 bases aligning to TRBD1. The CDR3 runs to 15 residues. Germline V gives CDR1 MNHEY, CDR2 SMNVEV (reference sequence). Unmatched junction bases numbered 4, after V lost 5 bases and J lost 1 base. The CDR3 spells CASSLGQASYNEQFF. CDR3 bases: TGTGCCAGCAGTCTGGGACAGGCATCCTACAATGAGCAGTTCTTC.

This chain joins TRBV28 and TRBJ2-2; D gene uncertain. Germline V gene lookup returns CDR1 MDHEN and CDR2 SYDVKM. V shed 2 bases and J shed 3 bases, with 7 bases lying between them. The CDR3 is 14 residues long. CDR3: CASSLVGYTGELFF. CDR3 nucleotides: TGTGCCAGCAGTTTAGTCGGGTACACCGGGGAGCTGTTTTTT.

A single count supports this clone. The V gene is TRBV6-5, the J gene TRBJ1-6, with a weak D call TRBD1 (5 bases). The length of the CDR3 is 15 residues. V was cut by 7 bases and J by 2 bases, with 12 bases left in between. The germline CDR1 and CDR2 sequences are MNHEY and SVGAGI. The CDR3 coding sequence is TGTGCCAGCACGACCCGGGGGACCTATAATTCACCCCTCCACTTT. Translating it yields CASTTRGTYNSPLHF.

The CDR3 nucleotides read TGTGCCAGCTCCGCTCAGTGGGGTGGGAGGTACGAGCAGTACTTC. It translates to CASSAQWGGRYEQYF. J is TRBJ2-7 and V is TRBV27; D is perhaps TRBD2 (6 bases). Trimming cost V 8 bases and J 4 bases, with 21 bases left between them. Looked up from germline, CDR1 is MNHEY and CDR2 is SMNVEV (reference sequence). The CDR3 is made up of 15 amino acids.

V usage is TRBV15 and J usage is TRBJ2-7; D might be TRBD2 (6 bases). The CDR3 has 14 amino acids. Germline lookup yields CDR1 LNHNV and CDR2 YYDKDF (reference sequence). The V and J ends lost 3 bases and 0 bases respectively, with 9 bases between them. The CDR3 protein is CATSRGGTSYEQYF. CDR3 nucleotide sequence: TGTGCCACCAGCAGGGGGGGAACCTCCTACGAGCAGTACTTC.

V and J are TRBV6-2 or TRBV6-3 and TRBJ1-1; D is ambiguous. The V end was cut by 2 bases, the J end by 4 bases, with 11 bases between. The germline gives CDR1 MNHEY, CDR2 SVGEGT. The CDR3 is 14 residues long. CDR3 in amino acids: CASSYLGVSTEAFF. The DNA for the CDR3 is TGTGCCAGCAGTTACCTGGGAGTTAGCACTGAAGCTTTCTTT.

This clone was observed a few times. The chain links TRBV7-9 to TRBJ2-4, with 9 positions matching TRBD1. The J segment lost 2 bases and the V segment lost 4 bases, leaving 15 bases of the junction unmatched. Per the germline V gene, CDR1 is SEHNR and CDR2 is FQNEAQ (reference sequence). This CDR3 spans 19 amino acids. CDR3 nucleotides: TGTGCCAGCAGCTCGGACAGGGGAGGTGCTTTGAGGTCCAAAAACATTCAGTACTTC. It codes for CASSSDRGGALRSKNIQYF.

This sequence joins TRBV24-1 and TRBJ2-5; 7 bases map to TRBD2. Trimming removed 7 bases from V and 4 bases from J; junction bases left unmatched: 5. This CDR3 comprises 13 residues. CDR1 and CDR2 (germline): KGHDR, SFDVKD. Here the CDR3 DNA reads TGTGCCACCAGAAGATCGGGGGGAGAGACCCAGTACTTC. Amino acid sequence: CATRRSGGETQYF.

CDR3 sequence (DNA): TGTGCCAGCAGTCAAAAGCGGTCTAGCGTCCCCCGTGGAGAGACCCAGTACTTC. This sequence encodes CASSQKRSSVPRGETQYF. The chain employs TRBV28 and TRBJ2-5; weak D call: TRBD2 (6 bases). CDR3 size: 18 residues. Trimming cost V 5 bases and J 4 bases, with 26 bases left between them. The germline gives CDR1 MDHEN, CDR2 SYDVKM.

This sequence joins TRBV5-1 and TRBJ2-2; D remains unclear. V was clipped by 1 base and J by 2 bases, with 3 bases between them. The CDR3 loop spans 13 amino acids. Germline assignment: CDR1 SGHRS and CDR2 YFSETQ. The CDR3 region is CASSLRNTGELFF. The CDR3 DNA follows: TGCGCCAGCAGCTTGCGCAACACCGGGGAGCTGTTTTTT. The full variable domain, in which reference TRBV5-1 and TRBJ2-2 provide the parts outside the CDR3, is KAGVTQTPRYLIKTRGQQVTLSCSPISGHRSVSWYQQTPGQGLQFLFEYFSETQRNKGNFPGRFSGRQFSNSRSEMNVSTLELGDSALYLCASSLRNTGELFFGEGSRLTVL.

CDR3 protein: CAISLTGSDTEAFF. The CDR3 region has the DNA TGTGCCATCAGCCTAACAGGGTCGGACACTGAAGCTTTCTTT. V and J are TRBV10-3 and TRBJ1-1; tentatively, D is TRBD1 (6 bases). Germline assignment: CDR1 ENHRY and CDR2 SYGVKD. The CDR3 contains 14 residues. The V and J ends lost 6 bases and 3 bases respectively, with 14 bases between them.

This clone came up a few times. The chain has TRBV28 and TRBJ1-1; 7 nucleotides line up with TRBD1. The CDR3 consists of 14 residues. CDR1 MDHEN and CDR2 SYDVKM come from the germline V gene. With 1 base clipped from V and 5 bases from J, the junction kept 4 bases outside the gene matches. The CDR3 DNA reads TGTGCCAGCAGTTTATTCGACAGGGAAACTGAAGCTTTCTTT. It is translated as CASSLFDRETEAFF.

This clone was seen a handful of times. The chain carries TRBV3-1 (or the pseudogene TRBV3-2) and TRBJ2-5, with a possible D match to TRBD2 (5 bases). The CDR3 runs 16 residues. The V gene's germline CDR1 is LGHDT and CDR2 YNNKEL (reference sequence). Trimming took 0 bases from V and 3 from J, leaving 14 bases between them. Here the CDR3 reads CASSQEGWGAEETQYF. The CDR3 region has the DNA TGTGCCAGCAGCCAAGAAGGGTGGGGAGCGGAAGAGACCCAGTACTTC.

This chain uses TRBV5-6 with TRBJ2-1; unclear D gene. The CDR3 has 15 amino acids. Germline V gene sequence: CDR1 SGHDT, CDR2 YYEEEE. Trimming left V 0 bases short and J 5 bases short, with 12 bases between. The CDR3, as DNA: TGTGCCAGCAGCTTGGACCGGGTCTATAACAATGAGCAGTTCTTC. It translates to CASSLDRVYNNEQFF.

V and J are TRBV27 and TRBJ2-7, with D possibly TRBD2 on 6 matching bases. Trimming pared 6 bases from V and 7 bases from J, leaving 19 bases between. From germline, CDR1 is MNHEY and CDR2 SMNVEV (reference sequence). The CDR3 runs to 14 residues. In DNA form, the CDR3 reads TGTGCCAGCAGGTCTCACGGGAGAGGTCGTGAGCAGTACTTC. Its protein is CASRSHGRGREQYF.

The chain couples TRBV6-2 or TRBV6-3 to TRBJ1-1; 8 bases are shared with TRBD1. After removal of 8 bases from V and 5 bases from J, the junction contained 10 bases not matched to a gene. Germline CDR1 reads MNHEY; CDR2 reads SVGEGT. The CDR3 runs to 14 residues. The CDR3 loop reads CASRLDRVVTEAFF. CDR3 bases: TGTGCCAGCCGCCTGGACAGGGTCGTTACTGAAGCTTTCTTT.

The V and J genes are TRBV24-1 and TRBJ1-5, with 7 nucleotides matching TRBD1. CDR3 length equals 15 residues. The V and J ends lost 3 bases and 7 bases, in that order; junction bases with no gene match: 8. Germline-derived CDR1 and CDR2 are KGHDR and SFDVKD. CDR3 nucleotides: TGTGCCACCAGTGATCCCCGACAGGGAGTGCAGCCCCAGCATTTT. This sequence encodes CATSDPRQGVQPQHF.

This rearrangement joins TRBV6-5 to TRBJ1-1; D perhaps matches TRBD1 (6 bases). This CDR3 contains 15 residues. Per germline, CDR1 MNHEY and CDR2 SVGAGI. The V gene lost 6 bases and the J gene lost 1 base, with 15 bases spanning the gap. CDR3 in amino acids: CASSRDNVENTEAFF. The CDR3 DNA is TGTGCCAGCAGCCGGGACAATGTGGAGAACACTGAAGCTTTCTTT.

On this clone: The same CDR3 arises from other DNA sequences in this sample as well. The CDR3 spells CASSSSSYEQYF. CDR3 nucleotide sequence: TGTGCCAGCAGCTCCAGCTCCTACGAGCAGTACTTC. V gene TRBV6-2 or TRBV6-3 combines with J gene TRBJ2-7; no clear D gene. CDR1 MNHEY and CDR2 SVGEGT come from the germline V gene. This CDR3 spans 12 amino acids. V was cut by 6 bases and J by 0 bases, with 6 bases left in between.

The DNA of the CDR3 is TGTGCCAGCAGTAACGACAGGGAAAATTCACCCCTCCACTTT. Its protein product is CASSNDRENSPLHF. This chain connects TRBV5-4 to TRBJ1-6; 7 nucleotides match TRBD1. The CDR3 runs to 14 residues. Germline CDR1 reads SGHNT; CDR2 reads YYREEE (reference sequence). The V gene end was trimmed by 5 bases and the J gene end by 7 bases; junction bases not matched to a gene: 6.

This rearrangement joins TRBV2 to TRBJ1-2, with D possibly TRBD1 on 5 matching bases. Germline V gene sequence: CDR1 SNHLY, CDR2 FYNNEI. The CDR3 has 14 amino acids. Trimming took off 6 bases at V and 7 bases at J, with 18 bases between the two ends. The CDR3 DNA follows: TGTGCCAGCAGCGCCGCAAGGGGAGTGGTTGGCTACACCTTC. Protein: CASSAARGVVGYTF.

This chain joins TRBV6-5 and TRBJ1-2; 7 bases match TRBD1. J gave up 5 bases and V 5 bases, and 11 bases lay outside the gene matches. Germline V gives CDR1 MNHEY, CDR2 SVGAGI. This CDR3 has 15 amino acids. CDR3 amino acids: CASSNRDSPTYGYTF. The CDR3 coding sequence is TGTGCCAGCAGTAACCGGGACAGTCCTACGTATGGCTACACCTTC.

The J gene is TRBJ2-2, the V gene TRBV12-5; maybe TRBD2 (6 bases). Trimming took 2 bases from V and 0 from J, leaving 13 bases between them. CDR1 and CDR2 from the germline V gene are LGHNT and FRNRAP. The CDR3 totals 17 residues. CDR3 nucleotide sequence: TGTGCTAGTGGTTTGCCGCTAGCGACCTCGAACACCGGGGAGCTGTTTTTT. Residues: CASGLPLATSNTGELFF.

The CDR3 reads CSVEWAGSYEQYF. DNA for the CDR3: TGCAGCGTTGAATGGGCGGGTTCCTACGAGCAGTACTTC. The V gene is TRBV29-1, the J gene TRBJ2-7, with TRBD2 as a possible D gene (5 bases). CDR3 length: 13 amino acids. V was cut by 2 bases and J by 1 base, with 9 bases left in between. CDR1 is SQVTM and CDR2 is ANQGSEA in the germline V gene.

The V gene is TRBV28, the J gene TRBJ2-5; 7 nucleotides align to TRBD1. Trimming took 6 bases from V and 5 from J; bases not matched to a gene: 9. CDR1 MDHEN and CDR2 SYDVKM come from the germline V gene. The CDR3 is made up of 14 amino acids. The DNA for the CDR3 is TGTGCCAGCAGCCTATACAGGGGCTTGGAGACCCAGTACTTC. As protein: CASSLYRGLETQYF.

The CDR3 here is CSARGAPGYTF. The CDR3 nucleotides read TGCAGTGCTAGGGGAGCCCCTGGCTACACCTTC. The chain combines TRBV20-1 with TRBJ1-2; D uncertain. Trimming took off 3 bases at V and 7 bases at J, with 9 bases between the two ends. Germline loops: CDR1 DFQATT, CDR2 SNEGSKA (reference sequence). The length of the CDR3 is 11 residues.

The rearrangement joins TRBV7-9 to TRBJ1-5; D is unresolved. The V gene's germline CDR1 is SEHNR and CDR2 FQNEAQ (reference sequence). V was clipped by 1 base and J by 0 bases, with 7 bases between them. The CDR3 has 15 amino acids. The CDR3 DNA follows: TGTGCCAGCAGCTTAGAAGGATCTAGCAATCAGCCCCAGCATTTT. Encoded protein: CASSLEGSSNQPQHF.

V and J are TRBV19 and TRBJ1-1; 12 nucleotides line up with TRBD1. The J segment lost 5 bases and the V segment lost 6 bases, leaving 4 bases of the junction unmatched. CDR3 size: 14 residues. Germline loops: CDR1 LNHDA, CDR2 SQIVND (reference sequence). In nucleotides, the CDR3 is TGTGCCAGTAGGGGACAGGGGGCGCGGACTGAAGCTTTCTTT. This translates into CASRGQGARTEAFF.

The chain is built from TRBV28 and TRBJ2-7, with 7 bases identical to TRBD1. The CDR3 extends over 14 amino acids. The junction had 7 bases not matched to a gene; V was cut back by 5 bases and J by 3 bases. CDR1 is MDHEN, CDR2 SYDVKM, per germline. CDR3 sequence: CASSPGTENYEQYF. The DNA for the CDR3 is TGTGCCAGCAGTCCCGGGACAGAGAACTACGAGCAGTACTTC.

The chain combines TRBV9 with TRBJ2-2, with D possibly matching TRBD1 (5 bases). Germline lookup yields CDR1 SGDLS and CDR2 YYNGEE. This CDR3 contains 16 residues. Trimming left V 1 base short and J 11 bases short, with 21 bases between. This CDR3 is CASSVSFDVGWTELFF. Written as DNA, the CDR3 is TGTGCCAGCAGCGTATCTTTTGACGTGGGCTGGACAGAGCTGTTTTTT.